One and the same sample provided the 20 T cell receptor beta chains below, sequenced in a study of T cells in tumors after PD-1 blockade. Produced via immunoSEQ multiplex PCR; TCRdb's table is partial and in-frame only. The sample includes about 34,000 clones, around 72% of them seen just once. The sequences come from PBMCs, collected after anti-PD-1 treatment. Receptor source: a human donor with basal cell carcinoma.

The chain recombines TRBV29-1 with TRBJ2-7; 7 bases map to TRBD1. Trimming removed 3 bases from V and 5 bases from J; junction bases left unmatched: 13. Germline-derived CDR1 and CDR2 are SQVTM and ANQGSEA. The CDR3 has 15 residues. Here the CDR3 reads CSVEKLGTAGDEQYF. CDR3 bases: TGCAGCGTTGAGAAGCTTGGGACAGCTGGCGACGAGCAGTACTTC.

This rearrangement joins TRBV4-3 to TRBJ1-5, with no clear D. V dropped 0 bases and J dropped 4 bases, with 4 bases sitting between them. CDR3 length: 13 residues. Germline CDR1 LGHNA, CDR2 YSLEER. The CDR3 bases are TGCGCCAGCAGCCAAGAACGGAATCAGCCCCAGCATTTT. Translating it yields CASSQERNQPQHF.

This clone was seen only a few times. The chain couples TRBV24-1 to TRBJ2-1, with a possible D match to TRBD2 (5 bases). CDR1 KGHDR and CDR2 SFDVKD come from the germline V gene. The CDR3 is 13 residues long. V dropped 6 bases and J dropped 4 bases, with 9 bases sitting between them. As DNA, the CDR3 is TGTGCCACCAGTCTTCCGGGATACAATGAGCAGTTCTTC. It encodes CATSLPGYNEQFF.

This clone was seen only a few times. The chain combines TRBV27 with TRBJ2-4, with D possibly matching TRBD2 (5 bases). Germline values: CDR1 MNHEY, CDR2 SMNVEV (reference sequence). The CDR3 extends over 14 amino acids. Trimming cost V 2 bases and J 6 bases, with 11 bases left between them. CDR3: CASSLQRVGNIQYF. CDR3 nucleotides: TGTGCCAGCAGTTTACAGAGGGTCGGAAACATTCAGTACTTC.

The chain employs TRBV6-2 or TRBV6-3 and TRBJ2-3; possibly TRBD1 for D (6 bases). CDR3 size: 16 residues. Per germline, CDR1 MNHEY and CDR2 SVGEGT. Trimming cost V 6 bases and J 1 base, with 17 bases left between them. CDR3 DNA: TGTGCCAGCAGCCCACAGCACAGACAGGGCACAGATACGCAGTATTTT. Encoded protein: CASSPQHRQGTDTQYF.

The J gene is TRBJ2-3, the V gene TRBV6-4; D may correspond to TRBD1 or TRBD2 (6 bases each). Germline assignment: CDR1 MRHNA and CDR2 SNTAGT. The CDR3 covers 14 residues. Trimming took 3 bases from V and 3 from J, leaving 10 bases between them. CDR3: CASSEQGGTDTQYF. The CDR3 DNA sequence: TGTGCCAGCAGTGAGCAAGGGGGGACAGATACGCAGTATTTT.

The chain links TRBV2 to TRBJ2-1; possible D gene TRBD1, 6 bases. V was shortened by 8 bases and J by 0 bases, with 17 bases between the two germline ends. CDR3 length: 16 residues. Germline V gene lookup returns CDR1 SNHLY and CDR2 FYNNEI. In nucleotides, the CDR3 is TGTGCCAGCCTATGGCCAGGGGAAAGCTCCTACAATGAGCAGTTCTTC. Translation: CASLWPGESSYNEQFF.

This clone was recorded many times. The CDR3: CASSYSGNYGYTF. The CDR3, as DNA: TGTGCCAGCAGTTACTCGGGGAACTATGGCTACACCTTC. The chain carries TRBV6-5 and TRBJ1-2; D is unclear. Trimming shortened V by 0 bases and J by 2 bases, and 4 bases separated the two germline ends. The CDR3 contains 13 residues. In germline, CDR1 is MNHEY, CDR2 SVGAGI.

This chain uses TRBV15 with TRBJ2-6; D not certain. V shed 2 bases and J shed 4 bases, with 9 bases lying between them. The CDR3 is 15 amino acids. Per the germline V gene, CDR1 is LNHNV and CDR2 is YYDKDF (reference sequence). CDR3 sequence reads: CATSRRVDGANVLTF. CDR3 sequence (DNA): TGTGCCACCAGCAGAAGGGTGGACGGGGCCAACGTCCTGACTTTC.

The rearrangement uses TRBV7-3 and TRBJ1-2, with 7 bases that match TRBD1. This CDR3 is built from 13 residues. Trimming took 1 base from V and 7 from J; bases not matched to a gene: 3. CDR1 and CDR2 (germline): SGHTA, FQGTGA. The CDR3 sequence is CASSLNTGAGYTF. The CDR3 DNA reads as TGTGCCAGCAGCTTAAATACAGGGGCTGGCTACACCTTC.

The CDR3 sequence is CASSEYIGASYGYTF. CDR3 bases: TGTGCCAGCAGTGAATATATTGGGGCCAGCTATGGCTACACCTTC. The chain combines TRBV6-1 with TRBJ1-2; a weak D match, TRBD1 (5 bases). Germline V gives CDR1 MNHNS, CDR2 SASEGT. This CDR3 is built from 15 residues. Trimming left V 2 bases short and J 4 bases short, with 14 bases between.

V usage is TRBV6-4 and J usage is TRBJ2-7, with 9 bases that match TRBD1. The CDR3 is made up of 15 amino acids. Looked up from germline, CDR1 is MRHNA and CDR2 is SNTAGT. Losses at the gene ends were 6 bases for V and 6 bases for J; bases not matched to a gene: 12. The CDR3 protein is CASRPGQGKEGEQYF. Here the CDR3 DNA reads TGTGCCAGCAGGCCGGGACAGGGTAAGGAAGGCGAGCAGTACTTC.

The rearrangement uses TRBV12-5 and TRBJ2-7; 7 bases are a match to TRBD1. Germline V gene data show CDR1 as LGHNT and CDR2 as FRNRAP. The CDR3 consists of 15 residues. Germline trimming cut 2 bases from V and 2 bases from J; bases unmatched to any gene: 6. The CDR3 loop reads CASGLWLGQPYEQYF. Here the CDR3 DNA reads TGTGCTAGTGGTTTGTGGCTGGGACAGCCCTACGAGCAGTACTTC.

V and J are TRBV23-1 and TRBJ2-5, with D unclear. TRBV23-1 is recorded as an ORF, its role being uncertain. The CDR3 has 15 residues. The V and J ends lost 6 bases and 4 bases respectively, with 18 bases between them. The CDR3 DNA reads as TGCGCCAGCAGCTCATCGGGCGCAGTACGAGAGACCCAGTACTTC. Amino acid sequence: CASSSSGAVRETQYF.

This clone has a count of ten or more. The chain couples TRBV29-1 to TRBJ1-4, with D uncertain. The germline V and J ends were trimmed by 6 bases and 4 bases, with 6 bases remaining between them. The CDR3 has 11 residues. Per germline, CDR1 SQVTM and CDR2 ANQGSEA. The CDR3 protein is CSVELNEKLFF. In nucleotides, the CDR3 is TGCAGCGTAGAACTTAATGAAAAACTGTTTTTT.

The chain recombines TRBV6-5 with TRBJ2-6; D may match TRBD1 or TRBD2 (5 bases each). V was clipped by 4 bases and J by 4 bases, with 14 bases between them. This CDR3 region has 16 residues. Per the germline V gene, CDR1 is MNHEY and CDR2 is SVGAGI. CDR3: CASSWGSRRGANVLTF. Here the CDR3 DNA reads TGTGCCAGCAGTTGGGGGTCCCGAAGGGGGGCCAACGTCCTGACTTTC.

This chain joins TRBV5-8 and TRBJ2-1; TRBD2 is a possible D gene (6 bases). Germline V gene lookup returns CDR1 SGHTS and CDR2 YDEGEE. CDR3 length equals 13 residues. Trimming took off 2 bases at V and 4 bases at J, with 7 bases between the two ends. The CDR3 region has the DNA TGTGCCAGCAGCTTTCGGGAGTACAATGAGCAGTTCTTC. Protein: CASSFREYNEQFF.

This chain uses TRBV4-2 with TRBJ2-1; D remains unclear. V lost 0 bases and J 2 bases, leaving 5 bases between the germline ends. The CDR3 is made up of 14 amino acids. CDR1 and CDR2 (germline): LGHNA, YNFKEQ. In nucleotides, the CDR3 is TGTGCCAGCAGCCAAGATCTAGCCTACAATGAGCAGTTCTTC. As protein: CASSQDLAYNEQFF.

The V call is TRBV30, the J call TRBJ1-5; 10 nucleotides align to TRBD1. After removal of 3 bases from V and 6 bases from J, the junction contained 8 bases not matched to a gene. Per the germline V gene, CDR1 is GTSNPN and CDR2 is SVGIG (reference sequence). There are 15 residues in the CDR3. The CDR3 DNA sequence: TGTGCCTGGAGATCCGGGACAGGGGAGCGTCAGCCCCAGCATTTT. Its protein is CAWRSGTGERQPQHF.

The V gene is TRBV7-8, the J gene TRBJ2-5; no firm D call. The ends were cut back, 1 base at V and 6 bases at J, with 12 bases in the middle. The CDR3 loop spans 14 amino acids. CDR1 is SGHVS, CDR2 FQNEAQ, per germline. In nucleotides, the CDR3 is TGTGCCAGCAGCTTAGACTGGCAAACGAAGACCCAGTACTTC. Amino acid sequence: CASSLDWQTKTQYF.